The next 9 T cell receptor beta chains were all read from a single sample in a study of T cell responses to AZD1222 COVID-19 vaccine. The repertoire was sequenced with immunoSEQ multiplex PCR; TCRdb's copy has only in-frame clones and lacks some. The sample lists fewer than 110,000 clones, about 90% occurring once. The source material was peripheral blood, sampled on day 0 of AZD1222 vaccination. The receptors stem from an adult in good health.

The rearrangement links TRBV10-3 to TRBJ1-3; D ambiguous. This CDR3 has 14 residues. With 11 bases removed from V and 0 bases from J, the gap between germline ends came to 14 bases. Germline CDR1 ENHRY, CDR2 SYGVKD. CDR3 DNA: TGTGCCGCCTCGATAACCAGCTCTGGAAACACCATATATTTT. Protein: CAASITSSGNTIYF.

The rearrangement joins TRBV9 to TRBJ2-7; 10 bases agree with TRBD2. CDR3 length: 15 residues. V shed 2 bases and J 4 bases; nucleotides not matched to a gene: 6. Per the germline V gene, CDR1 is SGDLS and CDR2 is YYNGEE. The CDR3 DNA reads TGTGCCAGCAGCGTCTCTACACTAGCGGGGTACGAGCAGTACTTC. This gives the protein CASSVSTLAGYEQYF.

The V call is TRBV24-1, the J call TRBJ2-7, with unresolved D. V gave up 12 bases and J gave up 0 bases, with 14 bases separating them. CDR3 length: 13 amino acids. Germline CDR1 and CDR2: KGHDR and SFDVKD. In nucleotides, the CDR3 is TGTGCCCATTGGCGGACCGCCTCCTACGAGCAGTACTTC. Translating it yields CAHWRTASYEQYF.

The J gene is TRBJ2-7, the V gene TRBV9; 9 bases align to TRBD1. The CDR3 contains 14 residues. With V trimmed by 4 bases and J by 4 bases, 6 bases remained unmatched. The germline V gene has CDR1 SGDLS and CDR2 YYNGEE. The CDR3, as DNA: TGTGCCAGCAGCACGCGGACAGGGGATTACGAGCAGTACTTC. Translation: CASSTRTGDYEQYF.

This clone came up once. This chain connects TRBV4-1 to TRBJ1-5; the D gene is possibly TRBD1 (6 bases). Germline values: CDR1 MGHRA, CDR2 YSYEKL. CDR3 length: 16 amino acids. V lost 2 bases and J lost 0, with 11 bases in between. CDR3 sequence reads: CASSQTDSHSNQPQHF. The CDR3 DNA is TGCGCCAGCAGCCAAACGGACAGTCATAGCAATCAGCCCCAGCATTTT.

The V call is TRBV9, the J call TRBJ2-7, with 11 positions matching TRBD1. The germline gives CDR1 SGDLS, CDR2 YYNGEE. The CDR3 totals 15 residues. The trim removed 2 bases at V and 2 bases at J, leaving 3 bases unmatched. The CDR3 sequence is CASSVLGQGAYEQYF. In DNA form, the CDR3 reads TGTGCCAGCAGCGTGTTGGGACAGGGGGCCTACGAGCAGTACTTC.

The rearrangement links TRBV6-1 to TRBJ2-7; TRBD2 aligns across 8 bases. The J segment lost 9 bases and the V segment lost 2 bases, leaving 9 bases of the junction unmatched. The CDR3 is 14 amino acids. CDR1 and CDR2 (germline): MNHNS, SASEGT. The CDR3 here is CASSETSGGIGQYF. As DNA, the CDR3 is TGTGCCAGCAGTGAAACTAGCGGAGGCATAGGGCAGTACTTC.

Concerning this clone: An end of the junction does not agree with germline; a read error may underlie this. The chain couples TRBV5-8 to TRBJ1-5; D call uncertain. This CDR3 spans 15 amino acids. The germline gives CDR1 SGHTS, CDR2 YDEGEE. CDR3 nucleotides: TGTGCCAGCAGGTTGGGATTTTTAGGCAATCAGCCCCAGCATTTT. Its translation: CASRLGFLGNQPQHF. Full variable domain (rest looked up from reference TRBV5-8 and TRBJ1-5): EAGVTQSPTHLIKTRGQQATLRCSPISGHTSVYWYQQALGLGLQFLLWYDEGEERNRGNFPPRFSGRQFPNYSSELNVNALELEDSALYLCASRLGFLGNQPQHFGDGTRLSIL.

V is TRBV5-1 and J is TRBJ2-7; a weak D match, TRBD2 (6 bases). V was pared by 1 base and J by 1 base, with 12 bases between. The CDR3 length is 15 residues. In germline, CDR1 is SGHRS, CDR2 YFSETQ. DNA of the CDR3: TGCGCCAGCAGCTTGTCCCCAGGGAGGTCCTACGAGCAGTACTTC. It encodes CASSLSPGRSYEQYF.